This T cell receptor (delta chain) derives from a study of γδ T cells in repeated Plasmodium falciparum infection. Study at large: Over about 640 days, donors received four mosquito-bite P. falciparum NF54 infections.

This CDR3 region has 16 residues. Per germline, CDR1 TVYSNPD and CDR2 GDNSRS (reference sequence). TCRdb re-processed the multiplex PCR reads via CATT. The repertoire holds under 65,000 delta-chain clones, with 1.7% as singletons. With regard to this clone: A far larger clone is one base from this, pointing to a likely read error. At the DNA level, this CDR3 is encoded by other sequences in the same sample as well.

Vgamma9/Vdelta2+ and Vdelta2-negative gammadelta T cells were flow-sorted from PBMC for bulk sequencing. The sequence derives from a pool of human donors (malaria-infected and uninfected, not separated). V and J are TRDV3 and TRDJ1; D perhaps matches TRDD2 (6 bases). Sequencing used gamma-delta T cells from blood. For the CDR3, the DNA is TGTGCCTTGCAGTCGTCGCTCCTACGACGTCGTAATAAGCTCATCTTT. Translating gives CALQSSLLRRRNKLIF.